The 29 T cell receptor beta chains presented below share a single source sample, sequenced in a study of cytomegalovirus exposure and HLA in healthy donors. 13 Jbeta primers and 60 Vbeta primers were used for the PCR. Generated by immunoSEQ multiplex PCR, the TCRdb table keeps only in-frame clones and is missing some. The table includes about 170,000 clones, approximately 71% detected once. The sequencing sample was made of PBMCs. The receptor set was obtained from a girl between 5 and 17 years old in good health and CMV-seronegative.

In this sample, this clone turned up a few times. The CDR3 protein is CATDDGASTDTQYF. DNA of the CDR3: TGTGCCACCGACGATGGAGCGTCCACAGATACGCAGTATTTT. The chain joins TRBV6-1 to TRBJ2-3; D is unresolved. The germline V gene encodes CDR1 MNHNS and CDR2 SASEGT. The V gene lost 10 bases and the J gene lost 2 bases, with 16 bases spanning the gap. CDR3 length equals 14 residues.

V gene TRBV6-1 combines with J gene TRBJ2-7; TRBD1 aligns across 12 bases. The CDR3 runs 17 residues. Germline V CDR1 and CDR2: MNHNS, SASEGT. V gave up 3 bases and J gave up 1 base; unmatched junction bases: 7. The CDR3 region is CASSDRDRGPFSYEQYF. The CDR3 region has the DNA TGTGCCAGCAGTGACCGGGACAGGGGGCCTTTTTCCTACGAGCAGTACTTC.

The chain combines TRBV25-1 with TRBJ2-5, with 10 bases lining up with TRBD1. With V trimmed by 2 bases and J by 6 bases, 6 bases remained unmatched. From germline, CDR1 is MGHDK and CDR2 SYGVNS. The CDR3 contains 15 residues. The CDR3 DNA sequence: TGTGCCAGCAGTGAAGTCGGGACAGGGGAGAAGACCCAGTACTTC. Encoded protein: CASSEVGTGEKTQYF.

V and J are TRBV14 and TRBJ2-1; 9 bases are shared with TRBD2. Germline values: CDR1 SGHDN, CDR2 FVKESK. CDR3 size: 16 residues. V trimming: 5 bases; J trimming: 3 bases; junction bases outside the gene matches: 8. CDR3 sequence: CASSKGGGALYNEQFF. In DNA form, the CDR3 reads TGTGCCAGCAGCAAGGGCGGGGGGGCCCTCTACAATGAGCAGTTCTTC.

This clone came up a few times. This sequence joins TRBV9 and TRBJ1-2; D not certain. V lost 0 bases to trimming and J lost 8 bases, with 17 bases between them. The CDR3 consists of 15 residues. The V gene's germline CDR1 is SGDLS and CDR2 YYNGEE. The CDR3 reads CASSVAPSNEAGYTF. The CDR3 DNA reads TGTGCCAGCAGCGTAGCCCCGTCGAACGAGGCGGGCTACACCTTC.

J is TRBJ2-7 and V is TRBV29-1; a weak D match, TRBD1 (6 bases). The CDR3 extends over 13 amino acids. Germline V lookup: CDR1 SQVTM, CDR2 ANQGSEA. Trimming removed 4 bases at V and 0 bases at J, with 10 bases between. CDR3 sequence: CSVGPDSSYEQYF. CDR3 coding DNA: TGCAGCGTTGGGCCGGACAGCTCCTACGAGCAGTACTTC.

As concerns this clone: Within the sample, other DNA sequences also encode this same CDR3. CDR3 sequence (DNA): TGTGCCAGCAGCTTCAGTTCTCAAGAGACCCAGTACTTC. Translation gives CASSFSSQETQYF. The chain is built from TRBV7-9 and TRBJ2-5; no clear D. From germline, CDR1 is SEHNR and CDR2 FQNEAQ (reference sequence). The V end was cut by 3 bases, the J end by 2 bases, with 7 bases between. The CDR3 has 13 residues.

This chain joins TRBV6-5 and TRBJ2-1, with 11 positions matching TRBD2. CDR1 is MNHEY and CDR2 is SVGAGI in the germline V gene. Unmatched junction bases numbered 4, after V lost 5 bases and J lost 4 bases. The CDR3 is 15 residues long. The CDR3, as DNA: TGTGCCAGCAGTAGAGGGACTAGCGGTTACAATGAGCAGTTCTTC. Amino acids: CASSRGTSGYNEQFF.

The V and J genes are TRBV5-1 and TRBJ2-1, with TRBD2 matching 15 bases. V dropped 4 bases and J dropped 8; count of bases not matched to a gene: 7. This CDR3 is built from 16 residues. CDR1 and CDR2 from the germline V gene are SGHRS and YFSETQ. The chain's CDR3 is CASSRGLAGGGDEQFF. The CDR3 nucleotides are TGCGCCAGCAGCAGGGGACTAGCGGGGGGCGGGGATGAGCAGTTCTTC.

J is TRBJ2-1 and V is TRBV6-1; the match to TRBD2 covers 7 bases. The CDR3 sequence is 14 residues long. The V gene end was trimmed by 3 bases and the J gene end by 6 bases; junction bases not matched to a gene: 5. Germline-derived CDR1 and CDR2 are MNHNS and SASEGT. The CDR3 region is CASSELAERNEQFF. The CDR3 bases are TGTGCCAGCAGTGAGCTAGCGGAACGCAATGAGCAGTTCTTC.

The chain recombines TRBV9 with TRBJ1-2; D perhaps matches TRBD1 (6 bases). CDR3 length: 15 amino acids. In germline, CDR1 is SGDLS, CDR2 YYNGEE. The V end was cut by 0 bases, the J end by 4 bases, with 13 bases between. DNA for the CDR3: TGTGCCAGCAGCGTAGTTGACAGGATCGGCTATGGCTACACCTTC. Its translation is CASSVVDRIGYGYTF.

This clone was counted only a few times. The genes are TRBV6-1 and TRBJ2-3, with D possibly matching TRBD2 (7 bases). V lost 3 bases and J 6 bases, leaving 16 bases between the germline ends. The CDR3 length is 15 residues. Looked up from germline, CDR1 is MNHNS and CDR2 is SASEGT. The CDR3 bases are TGTGCCAGCAGTGAGATTGGGGGGGGCCGGGATACGCAGTATTTT. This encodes CASSEIGGGRDTQYF.

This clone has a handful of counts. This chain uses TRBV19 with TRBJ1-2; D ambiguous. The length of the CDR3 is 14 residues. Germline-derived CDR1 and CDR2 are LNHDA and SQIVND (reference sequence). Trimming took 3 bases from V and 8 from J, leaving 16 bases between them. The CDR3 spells CASSIGGPTGGYTF. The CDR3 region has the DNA TGTGCCAGTAGTATCGGAGGACCTACGGGGGGCTACACCTTC.

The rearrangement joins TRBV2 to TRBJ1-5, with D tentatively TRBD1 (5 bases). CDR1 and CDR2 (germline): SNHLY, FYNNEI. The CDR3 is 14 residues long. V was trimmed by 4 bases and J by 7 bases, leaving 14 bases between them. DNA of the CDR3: TGTGCCAGCAGTGCTGAGGGGCGGGGACAGCCCCAGCATTTT. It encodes CASSAEGRGQPQHF.

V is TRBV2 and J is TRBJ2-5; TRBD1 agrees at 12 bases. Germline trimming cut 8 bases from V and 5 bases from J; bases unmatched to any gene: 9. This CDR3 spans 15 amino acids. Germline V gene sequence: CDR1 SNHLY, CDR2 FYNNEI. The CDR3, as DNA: TGTGCCAGCCTTGGCCGGGACAGGGGGCGGGAGACCCAGTACTTC. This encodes CASLGRDRGRETQYF.

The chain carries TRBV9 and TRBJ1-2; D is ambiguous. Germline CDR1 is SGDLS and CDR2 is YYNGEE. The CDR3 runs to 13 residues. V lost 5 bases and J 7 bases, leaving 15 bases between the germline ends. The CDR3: CASRVGEIGGYTF. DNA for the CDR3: TGTGCCAGCAGGGTTGGGGAGATTGGTGGCTACACCTTC.

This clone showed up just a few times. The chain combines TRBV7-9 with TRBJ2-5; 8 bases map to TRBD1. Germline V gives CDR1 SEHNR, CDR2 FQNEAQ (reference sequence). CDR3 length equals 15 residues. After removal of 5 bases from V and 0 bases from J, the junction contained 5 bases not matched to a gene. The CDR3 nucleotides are TGTGCCAGCAGCAATCGACAGGGGTACCAAGAGACCCAGTACTTC. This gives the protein CASSNRQGYQETQYF.

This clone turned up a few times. CDR3 bases: TGTGCTAGTGGTTTGGAAGGGGTTAGCTCTTCACCCCTCCACTTT. As protein: CASGLEGVSSSPLHF. The rearrangement joins TRBV12-5 to TRBJ1-6; possible D gene TRBD1, 5 bases. The germline V and J ends were trimmed by 1 base and 9 bases, with 13 bases remaining between them. The CDR3 has 15 amino acids. Looked up from germline, CDR1 is LGHNT and CDR2 is FRNRAP.

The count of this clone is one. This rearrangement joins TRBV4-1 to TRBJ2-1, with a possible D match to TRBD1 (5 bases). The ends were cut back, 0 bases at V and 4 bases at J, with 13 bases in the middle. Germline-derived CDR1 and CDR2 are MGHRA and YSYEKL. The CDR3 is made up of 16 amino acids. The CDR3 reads CASSQETDTYYNEQFF. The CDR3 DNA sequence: TGCGCCAGCAGCCAAGAGACAGATACCTATTACAATGAGCAGTTCTTC.

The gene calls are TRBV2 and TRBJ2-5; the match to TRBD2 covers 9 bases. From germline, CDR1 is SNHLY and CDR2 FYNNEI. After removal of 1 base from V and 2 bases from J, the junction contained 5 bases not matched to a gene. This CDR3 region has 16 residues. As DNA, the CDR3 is TGTGCCAGCAGTGAAGTTGTAGCGGGGGTTCAAGAGACCCAGTACTTC. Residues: CASSEVVAGVQETQYF.

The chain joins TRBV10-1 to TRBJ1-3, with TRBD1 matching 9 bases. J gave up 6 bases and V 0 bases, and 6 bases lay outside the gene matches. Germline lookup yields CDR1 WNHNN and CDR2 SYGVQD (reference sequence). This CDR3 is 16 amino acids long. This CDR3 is CASSESDRGMINTIYF. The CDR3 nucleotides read TGCGCCAGCAGTGAGTCCGACAGGGGGATGATAAACACCATATATTTT.

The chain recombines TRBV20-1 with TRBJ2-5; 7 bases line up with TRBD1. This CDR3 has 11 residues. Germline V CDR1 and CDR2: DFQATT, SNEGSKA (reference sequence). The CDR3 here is CSQGDPLTQYF. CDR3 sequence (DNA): TGCAGCCAGGGGGACCCTCTGACCCAGTACTTC.

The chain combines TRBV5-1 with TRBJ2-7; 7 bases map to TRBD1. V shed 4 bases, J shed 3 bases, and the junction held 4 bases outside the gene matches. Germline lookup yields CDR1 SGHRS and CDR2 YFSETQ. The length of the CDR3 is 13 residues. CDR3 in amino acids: CASSVNRGYEQYF. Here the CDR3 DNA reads TGCGCCAGCAGCGTAAACAGGGGCTACGAGCAGTACTTC.

In DNA, the CDR3 is TGCGCCAGCAGTGCACAGGGGGCCCCCTACGAGCAGTACTTC. As protein: CASSAQGAPYEQYF. J is TRBJ2-7 and V is TRBV10-1; 9 nucleotides align to TRBD1. The germline gives CDR1 WNHNN, CDR2 SYGVQD (reference sequence). Losses at the gene ends were 4 bases for V and 2 bases for J; bases not matched to a gene: 3. The CDR3 spans 14 residues.

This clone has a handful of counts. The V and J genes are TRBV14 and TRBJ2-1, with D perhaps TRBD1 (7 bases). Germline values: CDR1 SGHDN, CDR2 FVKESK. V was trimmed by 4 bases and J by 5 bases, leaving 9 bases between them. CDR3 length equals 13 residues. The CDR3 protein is CASSPRGDNEQFF. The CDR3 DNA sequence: TGTGCCAGCAGCCCCAGGGGGGACAATGAGCAGTTCTTC.

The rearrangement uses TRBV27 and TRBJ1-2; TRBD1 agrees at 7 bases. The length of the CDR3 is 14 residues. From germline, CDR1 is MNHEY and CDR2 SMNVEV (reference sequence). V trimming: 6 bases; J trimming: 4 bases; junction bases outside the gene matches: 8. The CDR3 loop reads CASRTRTGAYGYTF. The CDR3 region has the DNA TGTGCCAGCAGGACTAGAACAGGGGCCTATGGCTACACCTTC.

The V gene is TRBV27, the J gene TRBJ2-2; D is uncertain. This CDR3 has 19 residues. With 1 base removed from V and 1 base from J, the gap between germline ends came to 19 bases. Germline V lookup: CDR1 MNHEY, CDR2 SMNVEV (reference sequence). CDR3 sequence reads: CASSLFFLTGALNTGELFF. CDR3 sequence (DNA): TGTGCCAGCAGTTTATTTTTTTTGACTGGAGCTCTGAACACCGGGGAGCTGTTTTTT.

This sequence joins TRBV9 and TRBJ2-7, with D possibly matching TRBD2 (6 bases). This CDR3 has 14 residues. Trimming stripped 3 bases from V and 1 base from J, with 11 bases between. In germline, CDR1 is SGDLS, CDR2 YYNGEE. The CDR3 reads CASSASGLSYEQYF. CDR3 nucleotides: TGTGCCAGCAGCGCAAGCGGACTATCCTACGAGCAGTACTTC.

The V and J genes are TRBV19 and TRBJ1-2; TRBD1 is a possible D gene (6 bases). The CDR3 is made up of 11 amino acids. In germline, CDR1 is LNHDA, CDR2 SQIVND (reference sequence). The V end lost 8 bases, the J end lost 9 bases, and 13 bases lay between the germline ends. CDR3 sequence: CASSQGPRYTF. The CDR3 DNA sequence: TGTGCCAGTTCCCAGGGGCCTCGCTACACCTTC.